This is a list of T cell receptor beta chains from one sample in a study of STAT5B mutations in CD4+ large granular lymphocyte leukemia. Produced via immunoSEQ multiplex PCR; TCRdb's table is partial and in-frame only. Here the sample spans about 35,000 clones, about three quarters being singletons. Sequencing was carried out using CD4+ T cells from blood buffy coats. The source is a human donor in good health. CDR3s leave out the opening cysteine and the closing phenylalanine or tryptophan. Size is stated for part of the rows, as once, few or many counts, or as a class when the clone is expanded.

J gene,clone size,V gene,CDR3 protein
TRBJ1-1,-,TRBV27,ASSSLQGGKHTEAF
TRBJ2-2,few,TRBV2,ASIGQGVAGELF
TRBJ2-1,-,TRBV19,ASTHQGPGGPYNEQF
TRBJ2-7,-,TRBV5-6,ASSLWPPWEQY
TRBJ2-2,-,TRBV2,ASSLLSNTGELF
TRBJ1-3,-,TRBV10-1,ATPGRVAGNTIY
TRBJ2-1,-,TRBV11-2,ASSPGGSTGF
TRBJ2-3,few,TRBV6-5,ASRTPGGTDTQY
TRBJ1-4,-,TRBV4-1,ASSHDVRTGGEKLF
TRBJ1-4,-,TRBV12-5,PKIGCEKLF
TRBJ2-1,-,TRBV9,ASSVGLAGGEQF
TRBJ2-1,-,TRBV19,ASSARTSGSNEQF
TRBJ2-7,-,TRBV5-6,ASSFPGQTYEQY
TRBJ1-3,-,TRBV6-1,ASREDRRSGNTIY
TRBJ1-3,once,TRBV30,ASSRESGNTIY
TRBJ1-2,-,TRBV6-5,ASSRTGEPGYT
TRBJ1-2,-,TRBV5-6,ASSFDYGYT
TRBJ2-1,-,TRBV6-1,ASSEGRLAGGTDNEQF
TRBJ2-1,-,TRBV6-6,ASSSGLTGEQF
TRBJ1-5,-,TRBV30,AWTKGGNQPQH
TRBJ2-7,-,TRBV19,ASSIQAGAREQY
TRBJ1-4,-,TRBV6-1,ASQRGTNEKLF
TRBJ1-5,-,TRBV15,ATSRDLGVGNQPQH
TRBJ1-2,-,TRBV7-9,ASSLAGVANYGYT
TRBJ1-5,few,TRBV4-1,ASSQDQSGNQPQH
TRBJ1-1,-,TRBV2,ASSDGREATEAF
TRBJ2-3,once,TRBV5-1,ASNLEHAIPSTDTQY
TRBJ2-7,-,TRBV2,ASNLSGEQY
TRBJ2-7,-,TRBV11-2,ASSLGQSTYEQY
TRBJ2-1,-,TRBV5-1,ASSTAGAHTNEQF
TRBJ2-1,-,TRBV7-9,ASSLSTAVGAIYNEQF
TRBJ2-3,few,TRBV18,ASSFGTDLPDTQY
TRBJ2-2,-,TRBV19,ASIPNTGELF
TRBJ2-1,-,TRBV2,ASRDILAGYNEQF
TRBJ2-7,-,TRBV6-1,ASRRDSYEQY
TRBJ2-7,-,TRBV6-1,ASRETGTYEQY
TRBJ2-2,few,TRBV7-2,ASSPRLAGEGGELF